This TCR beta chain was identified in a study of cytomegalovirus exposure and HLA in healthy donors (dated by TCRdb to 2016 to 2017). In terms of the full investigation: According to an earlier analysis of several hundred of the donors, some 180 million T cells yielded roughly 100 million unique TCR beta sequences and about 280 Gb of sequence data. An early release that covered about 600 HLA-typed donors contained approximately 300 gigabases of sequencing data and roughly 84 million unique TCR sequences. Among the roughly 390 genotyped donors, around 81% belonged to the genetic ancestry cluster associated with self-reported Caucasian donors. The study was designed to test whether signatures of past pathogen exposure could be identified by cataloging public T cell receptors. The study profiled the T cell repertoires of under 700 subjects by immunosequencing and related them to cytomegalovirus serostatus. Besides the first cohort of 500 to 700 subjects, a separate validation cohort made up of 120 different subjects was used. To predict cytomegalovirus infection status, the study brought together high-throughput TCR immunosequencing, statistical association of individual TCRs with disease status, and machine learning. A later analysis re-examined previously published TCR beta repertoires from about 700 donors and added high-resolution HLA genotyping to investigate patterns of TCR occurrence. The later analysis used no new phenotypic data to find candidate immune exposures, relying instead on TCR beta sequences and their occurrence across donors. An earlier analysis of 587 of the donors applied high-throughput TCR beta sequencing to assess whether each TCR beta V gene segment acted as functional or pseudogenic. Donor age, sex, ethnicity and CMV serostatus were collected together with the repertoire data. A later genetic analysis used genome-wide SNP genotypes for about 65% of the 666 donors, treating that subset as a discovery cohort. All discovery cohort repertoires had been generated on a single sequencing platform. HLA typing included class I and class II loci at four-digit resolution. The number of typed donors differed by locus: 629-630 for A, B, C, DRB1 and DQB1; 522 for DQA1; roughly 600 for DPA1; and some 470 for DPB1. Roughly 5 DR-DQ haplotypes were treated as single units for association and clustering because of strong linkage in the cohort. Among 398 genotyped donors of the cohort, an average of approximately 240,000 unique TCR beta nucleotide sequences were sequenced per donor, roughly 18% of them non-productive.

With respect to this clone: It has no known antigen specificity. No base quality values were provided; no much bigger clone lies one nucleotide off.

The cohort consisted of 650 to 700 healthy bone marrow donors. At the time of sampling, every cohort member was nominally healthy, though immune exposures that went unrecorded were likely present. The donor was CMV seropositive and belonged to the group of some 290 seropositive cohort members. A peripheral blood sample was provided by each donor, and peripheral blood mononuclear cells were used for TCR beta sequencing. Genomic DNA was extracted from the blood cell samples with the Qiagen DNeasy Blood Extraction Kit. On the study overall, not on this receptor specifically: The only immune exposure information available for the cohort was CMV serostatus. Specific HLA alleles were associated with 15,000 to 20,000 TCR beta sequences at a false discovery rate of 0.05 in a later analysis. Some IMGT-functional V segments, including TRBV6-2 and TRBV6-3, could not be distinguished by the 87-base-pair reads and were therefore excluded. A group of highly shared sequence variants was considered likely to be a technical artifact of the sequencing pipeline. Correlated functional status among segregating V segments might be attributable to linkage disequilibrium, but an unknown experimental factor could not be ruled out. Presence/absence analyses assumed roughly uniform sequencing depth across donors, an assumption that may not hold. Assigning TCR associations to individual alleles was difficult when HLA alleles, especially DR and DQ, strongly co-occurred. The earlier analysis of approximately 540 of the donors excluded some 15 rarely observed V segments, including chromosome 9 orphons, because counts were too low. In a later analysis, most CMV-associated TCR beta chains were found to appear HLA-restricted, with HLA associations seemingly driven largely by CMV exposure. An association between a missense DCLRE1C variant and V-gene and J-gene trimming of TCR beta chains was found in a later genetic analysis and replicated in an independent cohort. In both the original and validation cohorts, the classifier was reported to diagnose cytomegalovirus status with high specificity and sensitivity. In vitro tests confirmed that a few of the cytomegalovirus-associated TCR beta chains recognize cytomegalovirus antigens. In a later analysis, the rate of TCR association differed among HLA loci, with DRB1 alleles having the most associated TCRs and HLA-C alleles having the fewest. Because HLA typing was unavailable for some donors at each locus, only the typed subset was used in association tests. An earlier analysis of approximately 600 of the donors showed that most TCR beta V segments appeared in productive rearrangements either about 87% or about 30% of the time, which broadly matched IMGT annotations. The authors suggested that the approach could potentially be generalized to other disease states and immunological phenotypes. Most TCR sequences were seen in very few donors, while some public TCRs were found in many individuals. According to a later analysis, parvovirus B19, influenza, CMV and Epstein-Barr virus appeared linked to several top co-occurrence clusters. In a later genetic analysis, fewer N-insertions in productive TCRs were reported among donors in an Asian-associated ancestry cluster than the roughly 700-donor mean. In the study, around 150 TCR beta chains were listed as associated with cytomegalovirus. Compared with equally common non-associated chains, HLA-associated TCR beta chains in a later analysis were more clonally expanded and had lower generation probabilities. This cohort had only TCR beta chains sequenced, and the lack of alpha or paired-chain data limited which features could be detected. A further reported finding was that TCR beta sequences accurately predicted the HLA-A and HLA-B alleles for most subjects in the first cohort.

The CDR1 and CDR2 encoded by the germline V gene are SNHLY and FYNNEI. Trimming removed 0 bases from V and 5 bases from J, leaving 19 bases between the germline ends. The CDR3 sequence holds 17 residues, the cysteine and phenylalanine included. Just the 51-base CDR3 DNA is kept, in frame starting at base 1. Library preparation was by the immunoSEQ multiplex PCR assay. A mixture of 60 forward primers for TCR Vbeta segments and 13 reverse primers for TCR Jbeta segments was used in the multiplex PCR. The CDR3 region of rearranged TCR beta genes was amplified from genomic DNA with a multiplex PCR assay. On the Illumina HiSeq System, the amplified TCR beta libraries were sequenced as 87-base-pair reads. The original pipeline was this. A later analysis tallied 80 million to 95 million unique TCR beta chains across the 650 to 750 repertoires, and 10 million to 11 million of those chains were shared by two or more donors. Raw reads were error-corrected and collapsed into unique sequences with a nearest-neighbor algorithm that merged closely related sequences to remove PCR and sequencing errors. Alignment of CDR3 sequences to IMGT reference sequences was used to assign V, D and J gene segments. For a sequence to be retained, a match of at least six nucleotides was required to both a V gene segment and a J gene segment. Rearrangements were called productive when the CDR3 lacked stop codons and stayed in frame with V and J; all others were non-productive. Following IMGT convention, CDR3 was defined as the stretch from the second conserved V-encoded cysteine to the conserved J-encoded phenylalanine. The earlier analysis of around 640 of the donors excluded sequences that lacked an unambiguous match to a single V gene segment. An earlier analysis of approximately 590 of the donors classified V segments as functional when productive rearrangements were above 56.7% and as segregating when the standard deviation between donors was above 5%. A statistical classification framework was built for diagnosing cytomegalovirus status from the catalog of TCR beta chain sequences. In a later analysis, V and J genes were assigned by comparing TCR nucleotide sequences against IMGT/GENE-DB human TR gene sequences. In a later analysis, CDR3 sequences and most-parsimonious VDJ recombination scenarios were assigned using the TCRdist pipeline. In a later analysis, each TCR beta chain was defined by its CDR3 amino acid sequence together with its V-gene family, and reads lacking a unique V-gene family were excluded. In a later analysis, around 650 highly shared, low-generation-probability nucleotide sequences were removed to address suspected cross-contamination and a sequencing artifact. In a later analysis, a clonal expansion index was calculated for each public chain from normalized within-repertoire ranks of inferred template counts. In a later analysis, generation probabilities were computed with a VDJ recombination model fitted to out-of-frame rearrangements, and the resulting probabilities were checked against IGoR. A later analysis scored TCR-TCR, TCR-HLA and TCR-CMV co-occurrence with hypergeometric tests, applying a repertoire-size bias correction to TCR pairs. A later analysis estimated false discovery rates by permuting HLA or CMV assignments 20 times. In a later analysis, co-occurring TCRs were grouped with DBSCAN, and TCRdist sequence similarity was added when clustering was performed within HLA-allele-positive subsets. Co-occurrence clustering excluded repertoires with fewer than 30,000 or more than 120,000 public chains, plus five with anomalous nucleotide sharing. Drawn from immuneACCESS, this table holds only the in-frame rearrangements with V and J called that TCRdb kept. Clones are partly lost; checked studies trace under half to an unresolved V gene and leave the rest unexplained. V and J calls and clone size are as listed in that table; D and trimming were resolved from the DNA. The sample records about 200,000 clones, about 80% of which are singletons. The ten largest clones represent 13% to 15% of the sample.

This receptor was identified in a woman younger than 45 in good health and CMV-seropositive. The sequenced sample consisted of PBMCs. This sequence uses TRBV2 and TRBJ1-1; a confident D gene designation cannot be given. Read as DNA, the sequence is TGTGCCAGCAGTGAAGCGCTCCCCAAGGACGGGGAAACTGAAGCTTTCTTT. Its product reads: CASSEALPKDGETEAFF.